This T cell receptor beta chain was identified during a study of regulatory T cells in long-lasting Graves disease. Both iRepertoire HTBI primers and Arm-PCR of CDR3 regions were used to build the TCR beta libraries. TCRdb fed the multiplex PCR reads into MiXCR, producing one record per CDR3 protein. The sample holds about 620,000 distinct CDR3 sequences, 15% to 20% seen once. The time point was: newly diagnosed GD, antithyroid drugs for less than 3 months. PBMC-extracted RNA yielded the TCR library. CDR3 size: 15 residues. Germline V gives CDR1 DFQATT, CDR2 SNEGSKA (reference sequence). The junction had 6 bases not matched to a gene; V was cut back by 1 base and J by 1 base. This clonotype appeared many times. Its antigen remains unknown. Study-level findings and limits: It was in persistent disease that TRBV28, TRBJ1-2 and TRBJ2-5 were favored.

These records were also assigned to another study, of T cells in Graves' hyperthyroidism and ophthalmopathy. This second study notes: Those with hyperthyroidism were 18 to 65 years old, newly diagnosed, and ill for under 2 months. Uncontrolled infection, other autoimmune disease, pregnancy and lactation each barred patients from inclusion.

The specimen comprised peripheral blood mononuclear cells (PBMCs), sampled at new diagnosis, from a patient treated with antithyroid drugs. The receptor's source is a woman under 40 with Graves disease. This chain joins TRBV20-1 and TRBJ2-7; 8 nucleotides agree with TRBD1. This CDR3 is CSARALDRVSYEQYF. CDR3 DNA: TGCAGTGCTAGAGCACTGGACAGGGTTTCCTACGAGCAGTACTTC.